The source of this TCR beta chain is a study of blood T cells in healthy people across ages. Donors gave around 10 milliliters of peripheral blood apiece. Whenever a sample was processed, at least 6 million PBMCs were isolated. A second roughly 7 to 12 cycle PCR used barcoded and J-beta primers. Each of the samples gave a minimum of 3 million paired-end reads that contained CDR3. TCRdb re-analysed the 5' RACE reads in MiXCR, keeping a single row per CDR3 protein. This table has 600,000 to 1,000,000 distinct CDR3 sequences, approximately 25% appearing once. Trimming shortened V by 0 bases and J by 1 base, and 10 bases separated the two germline ends. From germline, CDR1 is SQVTM and CDR2 ANQGSEA. The CDR3 is 15 amino acids. The table lists this clonotype with a few counts. These data also formed part of another study, on T cells of mothers and their children. That source adds: Similar thymic selection effects on TCR recombination output appear in pairs, both related and unrelated.

The origin of this receptor is a boy between 10 and 17 years old in good health. This chain links TRBV29-1 with TRBJ2-4; unclear D gene. Sequencing input: blood. This CDR3 is CSVEEGRKAKNIQYF. The DNA for the CDR3 is TGCAGCGTTGAAGAGGGCAGGAAGGCCAAAAACATTCAGTACTTC.